This TCR beta chain was sequenced for a study of shared clonotypes between healthy human individuals. The study, taken as a whole, reports: Lower generation probabilities were found for non-shared clonotypes than for those shared by all four donors. Represented diversity, genetic and exposure-history alike, was limited by few donors.

J gave up 7 bases and V 8 bases, and 6 bases lay outside the gene matches. Germline CDR1 SNHLY, CDR2 FYNNEI. This CDR3 is built from 14 residues. Subsets obtained from CD4+ cells comprised CD45RA+ naive and CD45RA-negative memory cells. TCRdb's copy holds only in-frame clones and misses some; the assay was immunoSEQ multiplex PCR. The sample comprises 2,500,000 or so clones, just under 95% of which are singletons, and about 0.36% rests with the top ten. As for this clone: Its cognate antigen is unknown.

The gene calls are TRBV2 and TRBJ2-1; 12 bases map to TRBD2. The sequenced material came from naive CD4+ T cells from PBMCs. Subset reported: CD45RA+ positively selected. This TCR derives from a man aged 18 to 35 in good health. Some clones in this sample may be carry-over from other donors' samples. DNA for the CDR3: TGTGCCAGCTATCAGACTAGCGGGAGTAATGAGCAGTTCTTC. This encodes CASYQTSGSNEQFF.